The rows below give T cell receptor beta chains drawn from one sample of a study of CD8 T cell repertoires and HIV-1 epitope variants. Clones were read by immunoSEQ multiplex PCR, and TCRdb kept only the in-frame ones, dropping some. The data hold 4,000 to 6,000 clones, with about three fifths observed a single time. Antigens of these TCRs are unknown. Material for sequencing was cultured CD8+ T cells derived from PBMCs. The receptors here all came from a male donor with HIV. CDR3s include the opening cysteine and the closing phenylalanine or tryptophan. The D gene is left open where the match is weak. Clone size is given for some rows only: seen once, a few or many times, or a class if the clone is expanded.

cdr3_length: 13; clone_size: .; d_call: .; j_call: TRBJ2-7; v_call: TRBV6-5; cdr3_aa: CASSVQSSYEQYF; cdr3_nt: TGTGCCAGCAGTGTACAGAGCTCCTACGAGCAGTACTTC
cdr3_length: 15; clone_size: .; d_call: TRBD1; j_call: TRBJ2-1; v_call: TRBV19; cdr3_aa: CASSRGQVSYNEQFF; cdr3_nt: TGTGCCAGTAGCCGCGGACAGGTTTCCTACAATGAGCAGTTCTTC
cdr3_length: 14; clone_size: few; d_call: .; j_call: TRBJ2-7; v_call: TRBV6-1; cdr3_aa: CASSDRARAPEQYF; cdr3_nt: TGTGCCAGCAGTGATAGGGCCAGGGCTCCCGAGCAGTACTTC
cdr3_length: 13; clone_size: .; d_call: .; j_call: TRBJ1-1; v_call: TRBV19; cdr3_aa: CASASGGITEAFF; cdr3_nt: TGTGCCAGTGCGTCGGGAGGGATCACTGAAGCTTTCTTT
cdr3_length: 15; clone_size: .; d_call: TRBD2; j_call: TRBJ2-7; v_call: TRBV4-3; cdr3_aa: CASSQATSGSYEQYF; cdr3_nt: TGCGCCAGCAGCCAAGCGACTAGCGGGAGCTACGAGCAGTACTTC
cdr3_length: 17; clone_size: .; d_call: TRBD2; j_call: TRBJ2-3; v_call: TRBV5-6; cdr3_aa: CASSLAPFGAGADTQYF; cdr3_nt: TGTGCCAGCAGCTTGGCCCCCTTCGGAGCGGGAGCAGATACGCAGTATTTT
cdr3_length: 14; clone_size: .; d_call: .; j_call: TRBJ1-2; v_call: TRBV25-1; cdr3_aa: CASSDPTEDYGYTF; cdr3_nt: TGTGCCAGCAGTGATCCGACTGAGGACTATGGCTACACCTTC
cdr3_length: 16; clone_size: .; d_call: TRBD1; j_call: TRBJ1-1; v_call: TRBV28; cdr3_aa: CASSFITGARSTEAFF; cdr3_nt: TGTGCCAGCAGCTTCATTACAGGGGCGAGGTCGACTGAAGCTTTCTTT
cdr3_length: 16; clone_size: once; d_call: .; j_call: TRBJ2-3; v_call: TRBV11-1; cdr3_aa: CASSSPGRDTTDTQYF; cdr3_nt: TGTGCCAGCAGCTCCCCCGGACGGGACACCACAGATACGCAGTATTTT
cdr3_length: 13; clone_size: .; d_call: .; j_call: TRBJ2-1; v_call: TRBV19; cdr3_aa: CASMKTVGNEQFF; cdr3_nt: TGTGCCAGTATGAAGACAGTAGGTAATGAGCAGTTCTTC
cdr3_length: 15; clone_size: .; d_call: TRBD1; j_call: TRBJ1-4; v_call: TRBV7-8; cdr3_aa: CASSRDRVLNEKLFF; cdr3_nt: TGTGCCAGCAGCCGGGACAGGGTTTTGAACGAAAAACTGTTTTTT
cdr3_length: 15; clone_size: .; d_call: .; j_call: TRBJ2-2; v_call: TRBV2; cdr3_aa: CASSEWRGLGGELFF; cdr3_nt: TGTGCCAGCAGTGAGTGGAGGGGGCTCGGCGGGGAGCTGTTTTTT
cdr3_length: 14; clone_size: .; d_call: .; j_call: TRBJ1-1; v_call: TRBV7-6; cdr3_aa: CASSSMDKNTEAFF; cdr3_nt: TGTGCCAGCAGCTCCATGGACAAGAACACTGAAGCTTTCTTT
cdr3_length: 13; clone_size: few; d_call: .; j_call: TRBJ2-7; v_call: TRBV27; cdr3_aa: CASSPARTYEQYF; cdr3_nt: TGTGCCAGCAGTCCCGCCCGAACCTACGAGCAGTACTTC
cdr3_length: 15; clone_size: few; d_call: .; j_call: TRBJ2-3; v_call: TRBV7-2; cdr3_aa: CASSPTRAATDTQYF; cdr3_nt: TGTGCCAGCAGCCCCACTAGGGCTGCCACAGATACGCAGTATTTT